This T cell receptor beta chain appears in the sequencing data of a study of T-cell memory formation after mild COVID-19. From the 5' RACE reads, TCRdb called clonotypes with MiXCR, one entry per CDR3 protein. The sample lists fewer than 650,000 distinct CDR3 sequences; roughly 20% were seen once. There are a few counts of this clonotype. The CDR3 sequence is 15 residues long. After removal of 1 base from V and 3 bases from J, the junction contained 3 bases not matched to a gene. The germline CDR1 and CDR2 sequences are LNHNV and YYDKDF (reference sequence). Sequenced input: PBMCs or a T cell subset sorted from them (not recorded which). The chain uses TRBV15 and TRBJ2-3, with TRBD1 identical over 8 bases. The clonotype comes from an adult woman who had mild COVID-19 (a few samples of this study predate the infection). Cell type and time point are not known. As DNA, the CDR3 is TGTGCCACCAGCAGAGCAGGGGGCGTAACAGATACGCAGTATTTT. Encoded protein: CATSRAGGVTDTQYF. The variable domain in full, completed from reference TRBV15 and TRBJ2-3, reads DAMVIQNPRYQVTQFGKPVTLSCSQTLNHNVMYWYQQKSSQAPKLLFHYYDKDFNNEADTPDNFQSRRPNTSFCFLDIRSPGLGDTAMYLCATSRAGGVTDTQYFGPGTRLTVL.